This entry lists 30 T cell receptor beta chains sequenced from one sample in a study of cytomegalovirus exposure and HLA in healthy donors. Measured with immunoSEQ multiplex PCR; TCRdb has only the in-frame clones, and not every one. Found here are 250,000 to 300,000 clones, roughly 90% of them singletons; the top ten hold 0.35% to 0.4%. Sequenced material: PBMCs. The source of these receptors is a woman aged 18 to 35 in good health and CMV-seronegative.

This sequence joins TRBV5-1 and TRBJ1-1; TRBD1 matches at 7 bases. CDR1 SGHRS and CDR2 YFSETQ come from the germline V gene. V shed 4 bases, J shed 4 bases, and the junction held 7 bases outside the gene matches. The CDR3 covers 14 residues. CDR3 sequence reads: CASSVYRGSTEAFF. Here the CDR3 DNA reads TGCGCCAGCAGCGTATACAGGGGTAGCACTGAAGCTTTCTTT.

This chain links TRBV19 with TRBJ2-2, with D possibly being TRBD2 (6 bases). The CDR3 is 15 residues long. CDR1 is LNHDA, CDR2 SQIVND, per germline (reference sequence). V was clipped by 7 bases and J by 5 bases, with 17 bases between them. CDR3 protein: CASNRGGGSTGELFF. The DNA of the CDR3 is TGTGCCAGTAATCGGGGAGGCGGGTCTACCGGGGAGCTGTTTTTT.

The chain combines TRBV6-5 with TRBJ1-3; D may be TRBD1 (6 bases). The CDR3 extends over 14 amino acids. The germline CDR1 and CDR2 sequences are MNHEY and SVGAGI. Trimming pared 6 bases from V and 0 bases from J, leaving 9 bases between. In nucleotides, the CDR3 is TGTGCCAGCAGACGACAGGCCTCTGGAAACACCATATATTTT. Translated: CASRRQASGNTIYF.

This chain links TRBV7-2 with TRBJ2-7; 15 bases match TRBD2. Trimming at V came to 2 bases and at J to 8 bases, leaving 7 bases not matched to a gene. This CDR3 region has 16 residues. Germline V gives CDR1 SGHTA, CDR2 FQGNSA. In nucleotides, the CDR3 is TGTGCCAGCAGCTTACAGCCTGGACTAGCGGGGGGGCAGCAGTACTTC. The encoded protein is CASSLQPGLAGGQQYF.

J is TRBJ1-1 and V is TRBV27, with D possibly matching TRBD1 (6 bases). The CDR3 runs to 13 residues. The V gene's germline CDR1 is MNHEY and CDR2 SMNVEV (reference sequence). Trimming removed 6 bases from V and 4 bases from J, with 12 bases in between. The CDR3 DNA follows: TGTGCCAGCAGGTCCCCAGGGGCCACTGAAGCTTTCTTT. Translation: CASRSPGATEAFF.

The chain couples TRBV28 to TRBJ1-1; TRBD1 agrees at 7 bases. Germline V gene lookup returns CDR1 MDHEN and CDR2 SYDVKM. This CDR3 is built from 14 residues. V shed 6 bases, J shed 0 bases, and the junction held 4 bases outside the gene matches. The CDR3 nucleotides read TGTGCCAGCAGATTCGGACAGGTGAACACTGAAGCTTTCTTT. This translates into CASRFGQVNTEAFF.

This chain links TRBV10-3 with TRBJ1-1, with 7 bases that match TRBD1. The junction had 6 bases not matched to a gene; V was cut back by 3 bases and J by 5 bases. From germline, CDR1 is ENHRY and CDR2 SYGVKD. The CDR3 is 14 residues long. CDR3 region: CAISDYNRGTEAFF. The CDR3 nucleotides read TGTGCCATCAGTGACTACAACAGGGGAACTGAAGCTTTCTTT.

The V call is TRBV5-6, the J call TRBJ2-7; D unclear. V lost 0 bases and J lost 4, with 14 bases in between. The CDR3 loop spans 15 amino acids. Germline assignment: CDR1 SGHDT and CDR2 YYEEEE. CDR3 coding DNA: TGTGCCAGCAGCTTGGATGGTGTAGTGGTTTACGAGCAGTACTTC. It codes for CASSLDGVVVYEQYF.

The chain uses TRBV6-1 and TRBJ1-4; TRBD1 might be the D (6 bases). The CDR3 sequence is 15 residues long. Germline CDR1 MNHNS, CDR2 SASEGT. V lost 7 bases, J lost 5 bases, and 17 bases lay in between. The CDR3 sequence: CASNGYGGRNEKLFF. As DNA, the CDR3 is TGTGCCAGCAATGGGTATGGGGGCCGAAATGAAAAACTGTTTTTT.

The chain uses TRBV11-2 and TRBJ1-5; 8 nucleotides match TRBD1. Germline V gene sequence: CDR1 SGHAT, CDR2 FQNNGV. Unmatched junction bases numbered 3, after V lost 5 bases and J lost 0 bases. This CDR3 has 15 amino acids. CDR3 sequence reads: CASSRTGTSNQPQHF. CDR3 DNA: TGTGCCAGCAGCCGGACAGGGACTAGCAATCAGCCCCAGCATTTT.

The chain has TRBV7-9 and TRBJ1-2, with 9 bases identical to TRBD1. J was trimmed by 3 bases and V by 6 bases; bases with no gene match: 5. CDR1 is SEHNR and CDR2 is FQNEAQ in the germline V gene (reference sequence). The CDR3 contains 14 residues. CDR3 region: CASRKTGGDYGYTF. CDR3 nucleotide sequence: TGTGCCAGCAGAAAAACAGGGGGCGACTATGGCTACACCTTC. Variable domain in full (rest from reference TRBV7-9 and TRBJ1-2): DTGVSQNPRHKITKRGQNVTFRCDPISEHNRLYWYRQTLGQGPEFLTYFQNEAQLEKSRLLSDRFSAERPKGSFSTLEIQRTEQGDSAMYLCASRKTGGDYGYTFGSGTRLTVV.

The chain carries TRBV27 and TRBJ2-3; D perhaps matches TRBD2 (5 bases). In germline, CDR1 is MNHEY, CDR2 SMNVEV (reference sequence). The CDR3 totals 12 residues. V shed 6 bases and J shed 4 bases, with 8 bases lying between them. This CDR3 is CASSTSSDTQYF. CDR3 sequence (DNA): TGTGCCAGCAGCACTAGTTCAGATACGCAGTATTTT.

The chain joins TRBV28 to TRBJ1-1, with D unclear. V was shortened by 2 bases and J by 4 bases, with 20 bases between the two germline ends. Germline CDR1 reads MDHEN; CDR2 reads SYDVKM. CDR3 length: 17 amino acids. CDR3 protein: CASSLSRQPRRSTEAFF. DNA for the CDR3: TGTGCCAGCAGTTTAAGCAGACAACCCAGGCGCAGCACTGAAGCTTTCTTT.

This clone occurred once. The chain has TRBV5-4 and TRBJ1-1; tentatively, D is TRBD1 (5 bases). V was clipped by 4 bases and J by 0 bases, with 10 bases between them. Per the germline V gene, CDR1 is SGHNT and CDR2 is YYREEE (reference sequence). CDR3 length: 14 amino acids. CDR3 bases: TGTGCCAGCAGCAAGACAGATATGAACACTGAAGCTTTCTTT. Translating it yields CASSKTDMNTEAFF.

This rearrangement joins TRBV14 to TRBJ1-4; D may be TRBD1 (5 bases). Trimming cost V 2 bases and J 6 bases, with 13 bases left between them. Germline assignment: CDR1 SGHDN and CDR2 FVKESK. This CDR3 has 15 amino acids. The CDR3 region has the DNA TGTGCCAGCAGCCAAACGACAGAGCGCCATGAAAAACTGTTTTTT. Residues: CASSQTTERHEKLFF.

This clone appeared a single time. The chain has TRBV7-9 and TRBJ2-2, with 9 bases that match TRBD2. CDR1 is SEHNR, CDR2 FQNEAQ, per germline (reference sequence). Trimming at V came to 5 bases and at J to 5 bases, leaving 6 bases not matched to a gene. CDR3 length: 15 residues. CDR3 amino acids: CASSTGGGATGELFF. CDR3 nucleotides: TGTGCCAGCAGCACCGGCGGGGGGGCGACCGGGGAGCTGTTTTTT.

A single count supports this clone. The chain carries TRBV28 and TRBJ2-2; 14 positions agree with TRBD2. The CDR3 is 17 residues long. V dropped 6 bases and J dropped 6; count of bases not matched to a gene: 9. From germline, CDR1 is MDHEN and CDR2 SYDVKM. The CDR3 bases are TGTGCCAGCAGCCACGCGGGACTAGCGGGGGTCCCCGGGGAGCTGTTTTTT. It codes for CASSHAGLAGVPGELFF.

The V gene is TRBV27, the J gene TRBJ1-6; D remains unclear. There are 15 residues in the CDR3. From germline, CDR1 is MNHEY and CDR2 SMNVEV (reference sequence). V was pared by 4 bases and J by 1 base, with 8 bases between. CDR3 sequence: CASSWLLSYNSPLHF. The CDR3 nucleotides read TGTGCCAGCAGTTGGCTCTTATCCTATAATTCACCCCTCCACTTT.

The rearrangement uses TRBV5-1 and TRBJ1-4; D perhaps matches TRBD1 (6 bases). The CDR3 is made up of 14 amino acids. Germline CDR1 is SGHRS and CDR2 is YFSETQ. The V and J ends lost 7 bases and 4 bases respectively, with 14 bases between them. CDR3 nucleotides: TGCGCCAGCGGCACAGGGTGGGATAATGAAAAACTGTTTTTT. Protein: CASGTGWDNEKLFF.

This clone appeared once. The V gene is TRBV5-8, the J gene TRBJ2-2; tentative D call: TRBD1 (6 bases). Trimming removed 3 bases at V and 1 base at J, with 13 bases between. CDR1 and CDR2 from the germline V gene are SGHTS and YDEGEE. The CDR3 is 16 amino acids. The CDR3: CASSSTGQMNTGELFF. The CDR3 nucleotides read TGTGCCAGCAGCTCAACAGGGCAGATGAACACCGGGGAGCTGTTTTTT.

This chain uses TRBV7-6 with TRBJ2-3; possibly TRBD2 for D (5 bases). Germline V CDR1 and CDR2: SGHVS, FNYEAQ. This CDR3 region has 13 residues. The V and J ends lost 2 bases and 4 bases respectively, with 7 bases between them. This CDR3 is CASSLMRADTQYF. The CDR3 nucleotides are TGTGCCAGCAGCTTAATGCGGGCAGATACGCAGTATTTT.

The chain uses TRBV5-1 and TRBJ2-1; D may be TRBD2 (5 bases). The CDR3 length is 15 residues. Trimming removed 0 bases from V and 9 bases from J, with 16 bases in between. Germline V gene data show CDR1 as SGHRS and CDR2 as YFSETQ. The CDR3 region is CASSLGFNPGSEQFF. The CDR3 nucleotides read TGCGCCAGCAGCTTGGGCTTTAATCCGGGGTCTGAGCAGTTCTTC.

This sequence joins TRBV7-9 and TRBJ1-2; tentatively, D is TRBD1 (6 bases). Trimming cost V 0 bases and J 0 bases, with 8 bases left between them. This CDR3 region has 15 residues. Germline V gives CDR1 SEHNR, CDR2 FQNEAQ (reference sequence). CDR3 sequence (DNA): TGTGCCAGCAGCTTAGCGGACAGAACTAACTATGGCTACACCTTC. It encodes CASSLADRTNYGYTF. The complete variable domain, with remaining parts taken from reference TRBV7-9 and TRBJ1-2, reads DTGVSQNPRHKITKRGQNVTFRCDPISEHNRLYWYRQTLGQGPEFLTYFQNEAQLEKSRLLSDRFSAERPKGSFSTLEIQRTEQGDSAMYLCASSLADRTNYGYTFGSGTRLTVV.

The V gene is TRBV4-3, the J gene TRBJ2-2; perhaps TRBD2 as D (7 bases). The CDR3 sequence is 15 residues long. Germline values: CDR1 LGHNA, CDR2 YSLEER. V was pared by 8 bases and J by 2 bases, with 15 bases between. CDR3 coding DNA: TGCGCCAGCTCAGTCGGGGGGCTTAACACCGGGGAGCTGTTTTTT. Translated: CASSVGGLNTGELFF.

The V gene is TRBV7-6, the J gene TRBJ1-2; 12 bases match TRBD1. Germline loops: CDR1 SGHVS, CDR2 FNYEAQ. The CDR3 length is 18 residues. V lost 3 bases to trimming and J lost 3 bases; unmatched junction nucleotides: 11. The CDR3 here is CASSLYGTGGSPDYGYTF. CDR3 nucleotides: TGTGCCAGCAGCTTGTACGGGACAGGGGGCTCTCCGGACTATGGCTACACCTTC.

This chain connects TRBV4-3 to TRBJ2-2; D perhaps matches TRBD2 (5 bases). CDR3 length: 15 residues. Germline loops: CDR1 LGHNA, CDR2 YSLEER. V lost 2 bases, J lost 7 bases, and 14 bases lay in between. CDR3 DNA: TGCGCCAGCAGCCAACAGGCACTAGTCGGCGGGGAGCTGTTTTTT. Translation: CASSQQALVGGELFF.

The CDR3 is CASSQERGLAGWNEQFF. The DNA for the CDR3 is TGTGCCAGCAGCCAGGAACGGGGACTAGCGGGGTGGAATGAGCAGTTCTTC. The gene calls are TRBV9 and TRBJ2-1; TRBD2 aligns across 13 bases. J was trimmed by 7 bases and V by 4 bases; bases with no gene match: 11. The V gene's germline CDR1 is SGDLS and CDR2 YYNGEE. The CDR3 runs 17 residues.

The chain joins TRBV19 to TRBJ1-2, with D possibly being TRBD1 (6 bases). V shed 0 bases and J shed 7 bases, with 15 bases lying between them. This CDR3 is 15 amino acids long. Germline loops: CDR1 LNHDA, CDR2 SQIVND (reference sequence). The CDR3, as DNA: TGTGCCAGTAGTATAGATGGGACACAGGGATTTGGCTACACCTTC. Translating it yields CASSIDGTQGFGYTF. The entire variable domain, with the rest obtained from reference TRBV19 and TRBJ1-2, is as follows: DGGITQSPKYLFRKEGQNVTLSCEQNLNHDAMYWYRQDPGQGLRLIYYSQIVNDFQKGDIAEGYSVSREKKESFPLTVTSAQKNPTAFYLCASSIDGTQGFGYTFGSGTRLTVV.

The genes are TRBV5-1 and TRBJ1-1; 9 positions agree with TRBD1. The CDR3 has 15 amino acids. CDR1 and CDR2 from the germline V gene are SGHRS and YFSETQ. Losses at the gene ends were 5 bases for V and 1 base for J; bases not matched to a gene: 6. For the CDR3, the DNA is TGCGCCAGCAGGTCCGGGACAGGGCCGAACACTGAAGCTTTCTTT. It is translated as CASRSGTGPNTEAFF.

The rearrangement links TRBV7-2 to TRBJ2-7, with 12 bases fitting TRBD2. This CDR3 has 18 residues. The germline V gene encodes CDR1 SGHTA and CDR2 FQGNSA. Unmatched junction bases numbered 16, after V lost 2 bases and J lost 8 bases. CDR3 nucleotide sequence: TGTGCCAGCAGCTTACGACCTCATCTAGCGGGGGGGCGCCCGCAGCAGTACTTC. Its translation: CASSLRPHLAGGRPQQYF. The full variable domain, in which reference TRBV7-2 and TRBJ2-7 provide the parts outside the CDR3, is GAGVSQSPSNKVTEKGKDVELRCDPISGHTALYWYRQSLGQGLEFLIYFQGNSAPDKSGLPSDRFSAERTGGSVSTLTIQRTQQEDSAVYLCASSLRPHLAGGRPQQYFGPGTRLTVT.